This is a list of T cell receptor beta chains from one sample in a study of monozygotic twins with inflammatory bowel disease. TCRdb reworked the 5' RACE reads into one entry per CDR3 protein, no DNA. The sample table sets out around 220,000 distinct CDR3 sequences. What was sequenced was blood. These receptors were collected from a human donor with ulcerative colitis or Crohn's disease, or a healthy co-twin of an affected twin (not recorded which). Each CDR3 is given with its conserved first and last residue. Each record gives: V gene, J gene, CDR3 protein.

v_gene: TRBV7-2
j_gene: TRBJ1-4
CDR3aa: CASSLVRGHEKLFF

v_gene: TRBV11-2
j_gene: TRBJ1-4
CDR3aa: CASSLSPDVSILFF

v_gene: TRBV3-1
j_gene: TRBJ2-7
CDR3aa: CASSQEMARGLSYEQYF

v_gene: TRBV7-9
j_gene: TRBJ1-6
CDR3aa: CASSRQGKSNSPLHF

v_gene: TRBV6-1
j_gene: TRBJ1-4
CDR3aa: CASRGQQVEKLFF

v_gene: TRBV28
j_gene: TRBJ1-1
CDR3aa: CASTASDRKNTEAFF

v_gene: TRBV10-3
j_gene: TRBJ1-1
CDR3aa: CAISESLPEAFF

v_gene: TRBV23-1
j_gene: TRBJ1-4
CDR3aa: CASGHSEDWEKLFF

v_gene: TRBV20-1
j_gene: TRBJ2-7
CDR3aa: CSAREAPGASLAGAHYEQYF

v_gene: TRBV18
j_gene: TRBJ1-1
CDR3aa: CASSQQGATEAFF

v_gene: TRBV20-1
j_gene: TRBJ1-1
CDR3aa: CSASPRTAPNTEAFF

v_gene: TRBV6-2/TRBV6-3
j_gene: TRBJ1-6
CDR3aa: CASSYRINNSPLHF

v_gene: TRBV28
j_gene: TRBJ2-7
CDR3aa: CASRGGQGWWSSYEQYF

v_gene: TRBV29-1
j_gene: TRBJ2-7
CDR3aa: CSVTTGAEQYF

v_gene: TRBV9
j_gene: TRBJ2-7
CDR3aa: CASSTGSSGFYEQYF

v_gene: TRBV3-1
j_gene: TRBJ1-2
CDR3aa: CASSQLVTGTGEKGGYTF

v_gene: TRBV4-1
j_gene: TRBJ1-1
CDR3aa: CASSQGQWNTEAFF

v_gene: TRBV19
j_gene: TRBJ2-4
CDR3aa: CASSIRGTRTKNIQYF

v_gene: TRBV7-9
j_gene: TRBJ2-3
CDR3aa: CASSPGQGSDTQYF

v_gene: TRBV11-2
j_gene: TRBJ2-1
CDR3aa: CASSPGLAGGHEQFF

v_gene: TRBV20-1
j_gene: TRBJ1-1
CDR3aa: CSARPDSNTEAFF

v_gene: TRBV7-3
j_gene: TRBJ2-1
CDR3aa: CASSSLAGQFNEQFF

v_gene: TRBV30
j_gene: TRBJ2-4
CDR3aa: CAWSPTGTNIQYF

v_gene: TRBV7-6
j_gene: TRBJ1-1
CDR3aa: CASGSPTGPENTEAFF

v_gene: TRBV7-6
j_gene: TRBJ1-3
CDR3aa: CASSLKELGTSGNTIYF

v_gene: TRBV20-1
j_gene: TRBJ2-5
CDR3aa: CSAAGGQETQYF

v_gene: TRBV5-6
j_gene: TRBJ2-7
CDR3aa: CASGPGTSKQYF

v_gene: TRBV7-2
j_gene: TRBJ2-7
CDR3aa: CASSLAGTGDFYEQYF

v_gene: TRBV6-1
j_gene: TRBJ2-7
CDR3aa: CASRPLQGIYEQYF

v_gene: TRBV7-3
j_gene: TRBJ2-5
CDR3aa: CASNPRSRRCSETQYF

v_gene: TRBV30
j_gene: TRBJ1-1
CDR3aa: CAWLRQLNTEAFF

v_gene: TRBV9
j_gene: TRBJ2-5
CDR3aa: CASSVDGPETQYF

v_gene: TRBV6-1
j_gene: TRBJ1-2
CDR3aa: CASSEEIRRQGHGYTF

v_gene: TRBV9
j_gene: TRBJ2-3
CDR3aa: CASSSRAVVTDTQYF

v_gene: TRBV6-5
j_gene: TRBJ2-7
CDR3aa: CASSYAGTGRYEQYF

v_gene: TRBV11-2
j_gene: TRBJ2-7
CDR3aa: CASSLAGIIYEQYF

v_gene: TRBV5-1
j_gene: TRBJ1-2
CDR3aa: CASSSAATVYGYTF

v_gene: TRBV20-1
j_gene: TRBJ2-3
CDR3aa: CSATTRRLAGAQPSTDTQYF

v_gene: TRBV7-9
j_gene: TRBJ1-1
CDR3aa: CASSSTLEAFF